The T cell receptor (beta chain) described here comes from a study of a mutant IDH1 vaccine in newly diagnosed glioma. In the study overall: Week 35 held visit V12, while week 47 held visit V13. The study, taken as a whole, reports: Vaccination elicited immune responses in 80% to 95% of patients.

This CDR3 comprises 15 residues. Germline V CDR1 and CDR2: SGHRS, YFSETQ. Trimming shortened V by 4 bases and J by 5 bases, and 16 bases separated the two germline ends. Time point given: week 47, end of study. In every dose of vaccine, 300 ug of mutant IDH1 20-mer peptide was given alongside topical imiquimod. In the case of this clone: Its antigen is unknown.

Sequenced by immunoSEQ multiplex PCR; TCRdb stores in-frame clones only, minus some. The table records approximately 84,000 clones, 80% to 90% of them present only once. The source of this sequence is a man aged 35 to 55 with glioma. V gene TRBV5-1 combines with J gene TRBJ2-1, with D unresolved. The sample in question was PBMCs, obtained from a glioma patient whose treatment included an IDH1 peptide vaccine. CDR3 region: CASSIESGVHNEQFF. In nucleotides, the CDR3 is TGCGCCAGCAGCATCGAATCGGGCGTCCACAATGAGCAGTTCTTC.